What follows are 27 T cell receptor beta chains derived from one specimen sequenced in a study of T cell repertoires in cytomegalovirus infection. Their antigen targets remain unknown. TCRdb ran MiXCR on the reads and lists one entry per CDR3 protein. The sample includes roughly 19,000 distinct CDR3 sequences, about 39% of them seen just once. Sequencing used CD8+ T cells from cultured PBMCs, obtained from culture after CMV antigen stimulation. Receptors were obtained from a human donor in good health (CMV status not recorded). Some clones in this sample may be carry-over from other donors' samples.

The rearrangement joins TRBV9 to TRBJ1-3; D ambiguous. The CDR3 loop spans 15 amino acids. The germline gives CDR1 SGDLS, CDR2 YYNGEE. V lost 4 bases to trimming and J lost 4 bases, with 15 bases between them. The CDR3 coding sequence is TGTGCCAGCAGCCCGAGAACAAGTGAAGGAAACACCATATATTTT. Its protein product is CASSPRTSEGNTIYF.

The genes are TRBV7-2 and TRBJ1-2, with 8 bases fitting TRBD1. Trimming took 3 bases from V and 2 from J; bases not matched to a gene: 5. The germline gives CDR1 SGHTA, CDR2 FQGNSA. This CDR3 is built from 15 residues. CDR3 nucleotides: TGTGCCAGCAGCTTCGGACAGGGCTCAAACTATGGCTACACCTTC. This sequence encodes CASSFGQGSNYGYTF.

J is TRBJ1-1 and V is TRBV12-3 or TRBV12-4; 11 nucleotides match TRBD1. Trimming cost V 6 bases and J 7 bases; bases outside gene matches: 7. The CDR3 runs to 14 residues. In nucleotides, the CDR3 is TGTGCCAGCAGACCCGGACAGGGGGCTGGTGAAGCTTTCTTT. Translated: CASRPGQGAGEAFF.

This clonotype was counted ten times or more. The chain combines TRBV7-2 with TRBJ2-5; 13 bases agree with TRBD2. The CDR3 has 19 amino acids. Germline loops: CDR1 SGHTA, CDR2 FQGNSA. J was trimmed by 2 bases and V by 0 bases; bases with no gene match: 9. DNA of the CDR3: TGTGCCAGCAGCTTAGCCCCGCCAACTAGCGGGGGGGCTCAAGAGACCCAGTACTTC. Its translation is CASSLAPPTSGGAQETQYF.

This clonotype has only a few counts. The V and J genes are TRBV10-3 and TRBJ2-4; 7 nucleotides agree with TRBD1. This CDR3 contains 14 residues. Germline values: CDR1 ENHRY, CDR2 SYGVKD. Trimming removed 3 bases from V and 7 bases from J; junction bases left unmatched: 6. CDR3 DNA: TGTGCCATCAGTGATCAACAGGGGTGGAACATTCAGTACTTC. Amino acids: CAISDQQGWNIQYF.

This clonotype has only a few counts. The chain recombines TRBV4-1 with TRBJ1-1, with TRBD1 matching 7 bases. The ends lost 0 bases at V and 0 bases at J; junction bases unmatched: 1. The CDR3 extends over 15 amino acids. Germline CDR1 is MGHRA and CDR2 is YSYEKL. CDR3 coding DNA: TGCGCCAGCAGCCAAGAACAGGGGATGAACACTGAAGCTTTCTTT. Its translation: CASSQEQGMNTEAFF.

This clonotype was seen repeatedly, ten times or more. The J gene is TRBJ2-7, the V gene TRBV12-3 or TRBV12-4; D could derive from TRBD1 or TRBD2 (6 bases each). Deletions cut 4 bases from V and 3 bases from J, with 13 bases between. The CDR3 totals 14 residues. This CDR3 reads CASSSSRGGYEQYF. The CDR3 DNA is TGTGCCAGCAGTTCCTCCAGGGGAGGCTACGAGCAGTACTTC.

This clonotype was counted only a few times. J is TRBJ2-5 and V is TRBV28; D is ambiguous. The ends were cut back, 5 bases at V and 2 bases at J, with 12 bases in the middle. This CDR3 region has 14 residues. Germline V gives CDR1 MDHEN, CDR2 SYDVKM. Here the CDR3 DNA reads TGTGCCAGCAGTCCAGATGTTGGACAAGAGACCCAGTACTTC. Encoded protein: CASSPDVGQETQYF.

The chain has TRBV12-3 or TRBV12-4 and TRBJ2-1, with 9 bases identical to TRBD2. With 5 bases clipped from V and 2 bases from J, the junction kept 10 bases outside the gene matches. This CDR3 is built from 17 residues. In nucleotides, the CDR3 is TGTGCCAGCAGTGGGGGGTGGGTAGCGGGGGCCTACAATGAGCAGTTCTTC. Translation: CASSGGWVAGAYNEQFF.

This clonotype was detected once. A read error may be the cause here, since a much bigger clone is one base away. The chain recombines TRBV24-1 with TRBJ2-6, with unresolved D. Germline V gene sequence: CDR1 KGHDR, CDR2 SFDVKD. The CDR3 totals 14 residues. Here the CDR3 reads CVTLDSSGANVLTF. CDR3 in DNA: TGTGTCACCCTAGACTCGTCTGGGGCCAACGTCCTGACTTTC.

For the CDR3, the DNA is TGTGCCAGCAGCTTCGGGACTAGCTTTGGCAATGAGCAGTTCTTC. Translating gives CASSFGTSFGNEQFF. This sequence joins TRBV7-6 and TRBJ2-1, with 9 bases aligning to TRBD2. Unmatched junction bases numbered 6, after V lost 3 bases and J lost 6 bases. The CDR3 is 15 amino acids. In germline, CDR1 is SGHVS, CDR2 FNYEAQ.

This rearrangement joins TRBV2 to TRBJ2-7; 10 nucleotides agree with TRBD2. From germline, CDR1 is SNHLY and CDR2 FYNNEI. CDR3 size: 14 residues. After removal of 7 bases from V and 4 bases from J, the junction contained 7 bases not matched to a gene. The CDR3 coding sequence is TGTGCCAGCAAGCGGGAGGGGGCTACTTACGAGCAGTACTTC. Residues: CASKREGATYEQYF.

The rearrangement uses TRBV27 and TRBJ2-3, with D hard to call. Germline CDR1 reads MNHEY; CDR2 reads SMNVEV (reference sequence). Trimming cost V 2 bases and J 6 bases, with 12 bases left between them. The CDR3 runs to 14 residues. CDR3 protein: CASSLVTRIDTQYF. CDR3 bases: TGTGCCAGCAGTTTAGTTACACGTATCGATACGCAGTATTTT.

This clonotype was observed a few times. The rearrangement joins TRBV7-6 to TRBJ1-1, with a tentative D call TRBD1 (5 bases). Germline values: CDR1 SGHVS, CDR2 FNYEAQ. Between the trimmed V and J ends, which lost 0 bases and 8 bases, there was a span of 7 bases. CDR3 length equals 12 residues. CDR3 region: CASSLARGEAFF. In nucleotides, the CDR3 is TGTGCCAGCAGCTTAGCGCGGGGGGAAGCTTTCTTT.

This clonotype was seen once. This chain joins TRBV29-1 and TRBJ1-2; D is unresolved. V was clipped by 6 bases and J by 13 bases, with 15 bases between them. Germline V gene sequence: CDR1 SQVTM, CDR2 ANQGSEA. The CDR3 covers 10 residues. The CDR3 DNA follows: TGCAGCGTGGCCCGACCGGAGCTCACCTTC. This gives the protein CSVARPELTF. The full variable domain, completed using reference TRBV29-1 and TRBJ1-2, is SAVISQKPSRDICQRGTSLTIQCQVDSQVTMMFWYRQQPGQSLTLIATANQGSEATYESGFVIDKFPISRPNLTFSTLTVSNMSPEDSSIYLCSVARPELTFGSGTRLTVV.

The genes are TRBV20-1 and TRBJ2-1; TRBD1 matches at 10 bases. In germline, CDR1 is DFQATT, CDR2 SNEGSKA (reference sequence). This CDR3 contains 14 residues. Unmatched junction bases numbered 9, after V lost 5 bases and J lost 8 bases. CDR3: CSARQGARLHEQFF. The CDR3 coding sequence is TGCAGTGCTCGACAGGGGGCGCGATTGCATGAGCAGTTCTTC.

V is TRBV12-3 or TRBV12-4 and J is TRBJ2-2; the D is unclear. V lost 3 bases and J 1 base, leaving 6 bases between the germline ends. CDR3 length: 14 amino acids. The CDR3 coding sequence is TGTGCCAGCAGTTTCCTTATGAACACCGGGGAGCTGTTTTTT. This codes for CASSFLMNTGELFF.

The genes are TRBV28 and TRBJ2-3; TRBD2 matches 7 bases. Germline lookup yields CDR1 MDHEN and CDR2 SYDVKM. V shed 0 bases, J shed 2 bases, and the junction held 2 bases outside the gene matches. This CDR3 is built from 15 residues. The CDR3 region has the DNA TGTGCCAGCAGTTTATGGGGGGACTACACAGATACGCAGTATTTT. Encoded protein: CASSLWGDYTDTQYF.

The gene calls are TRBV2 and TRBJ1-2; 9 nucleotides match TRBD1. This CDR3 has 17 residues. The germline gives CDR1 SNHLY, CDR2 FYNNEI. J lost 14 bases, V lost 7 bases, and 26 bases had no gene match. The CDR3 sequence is CASINGQGTLRRNVDTF. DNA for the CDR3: TGTGCCAGCATTAACGGACAGGGGACGCTTCGGCGGAACGTGGATACCTTC.

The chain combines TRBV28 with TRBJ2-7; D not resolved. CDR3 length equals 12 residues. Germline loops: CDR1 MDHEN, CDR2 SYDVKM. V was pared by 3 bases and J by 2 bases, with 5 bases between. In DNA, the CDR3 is TGTGCCAGCAGTTTCTCTACCTACGAGCAGTACTTC. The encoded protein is CASSFSTYEQYF.

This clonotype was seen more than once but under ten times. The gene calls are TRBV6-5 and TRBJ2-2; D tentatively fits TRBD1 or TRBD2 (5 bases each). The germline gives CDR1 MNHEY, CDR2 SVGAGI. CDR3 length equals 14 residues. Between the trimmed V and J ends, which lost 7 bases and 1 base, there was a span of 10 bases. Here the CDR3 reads CASNWDRNTGELFF. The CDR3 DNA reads TGTGCCAGCAATTGGGACCGGAACACCGGGGAGCTGTTTTTT.

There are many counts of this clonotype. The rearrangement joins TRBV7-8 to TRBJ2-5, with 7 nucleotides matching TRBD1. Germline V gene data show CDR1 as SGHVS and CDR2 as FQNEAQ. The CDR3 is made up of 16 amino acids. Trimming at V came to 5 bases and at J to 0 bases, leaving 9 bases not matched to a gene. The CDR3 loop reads CASSPISGTDQETQYF. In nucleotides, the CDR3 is TGTGCCAGCAGCCCAATATCCGGGACAGACCAAGAGACCCAGTACTTC.

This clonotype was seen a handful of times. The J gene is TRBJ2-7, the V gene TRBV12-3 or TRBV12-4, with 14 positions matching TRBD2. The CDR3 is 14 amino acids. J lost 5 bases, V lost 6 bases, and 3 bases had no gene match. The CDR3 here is CASSQTSGGDEQYF. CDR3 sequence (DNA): TGTGCCAGCAGCCAGACTAGCGGGGGGGACGAGCAGTACTTC.

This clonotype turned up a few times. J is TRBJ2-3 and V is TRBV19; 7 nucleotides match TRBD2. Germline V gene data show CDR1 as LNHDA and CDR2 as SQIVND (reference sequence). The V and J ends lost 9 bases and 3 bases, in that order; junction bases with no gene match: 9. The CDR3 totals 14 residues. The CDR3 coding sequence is TGTGCCAGCCGGGTGGCGGGAGCGACAGATACGCAGTATTTT. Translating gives CASRVAGATDTQYF.

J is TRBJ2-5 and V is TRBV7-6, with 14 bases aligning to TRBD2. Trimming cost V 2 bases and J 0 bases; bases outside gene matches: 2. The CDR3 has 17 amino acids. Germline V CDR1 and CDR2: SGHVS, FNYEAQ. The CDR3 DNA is TGTGCCAGCAGCTTAAGGACTAGCGGGGGGTACCAAGAGACCCAGTACTTC. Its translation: CASSLRTSGGYQETQYF.

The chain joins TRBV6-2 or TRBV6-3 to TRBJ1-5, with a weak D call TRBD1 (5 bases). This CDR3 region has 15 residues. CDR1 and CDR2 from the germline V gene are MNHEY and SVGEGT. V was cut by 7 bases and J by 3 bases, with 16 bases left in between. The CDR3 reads CASNPTGRNNQPQHF. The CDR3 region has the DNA TGTGCCAGCAATCCTACGGGACGAAACAATCAGCCCCAGCATTTT.

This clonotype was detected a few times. CDR3 bases: TGTGCCAGCAGCGTAGCTTCGTTAGCGGGGGCCACCTACAATGAGCAGTTCTTC. Its translation is CASSVASLAGATYNEQFF. This chain uses TRBV9 with TRBJ2-1, with 9 nucleotides matching TRBD2. The V gene's germline CDR1 is SGDLS and CDR2 YYNGEE. J was trimmed by 2 bases and V by 0 bases; bases with no gene match: 9. The length of the CDR3 is 18 residues.